This T cell receptor beta chain comes out of a study of patients and donors after allogeneic stem cell transplantation (dated by TCRdb to 2018 to 2020). The germline V gene (reference sequence) supplies CDR1 SGHKS and CDR2 YYEKEE. Trimming removed 0 bases from V and 4 bases from J, leaving 9 bases between the germline ends. Inclusive of the bounding cysteine and phenylalanine, the CDR3 is 14 residues long. The entry retains the CDR3 DNA only, 42 bases that are in frame from base 1. A note on this clonotype: There is no known antigen for this receptor. Base qualities were left out, and no much larger clone turns up one base away.

Library method: RT-PCR. Sequenced on a NextSeq 550. The raw public data were reprocessed by TCRdb itself: fastp quality trimming at Q25, MiXCR clonotype calling, in-frame beta chains only. Each CDR3 protein appears once, grouped with its most common genes and DNA. The sample table holds 150,000 to 200,000 distinct CDR3 sequences, of which approximately 31% were seen once. Roughly 3.2% of the sample belongs to the ten largest clones. The TCR sequence derives from a human donor who was either an allogeneic HSCT recipient or a stem cell or donor lymphocyte infusion donor (not recorded which). It is not recorded whose cells these are; they may come from a transplant donor. The chain is encoded by TRBV5-5 joined to TRBJ2-3, with the identity of the D gene unclear. Sequencing was done on a sample of blood, either unsorted or a sorted T cell fraction (not recorded which). The CDR3 reads CASSLVYTADTQYF. The DNA reads as follows: TGTGCCAGCAGCTTGGTCTATACGGCAGATACGCAGTATTTT. The CDR3 plus the reference TRBV5-5 and TRBJ2-3 genes for the other parts give the full variable domain: DAGVTQSPTHLIKTRGQQVTLRCSPISGHKSVSWYQQVLGQGPQFIFQYYEKEERGRGNFPDRFSARQFPNYSSELNVNALLLGDSALYLCASSLVYTADTQYFGPGTRLTVL.